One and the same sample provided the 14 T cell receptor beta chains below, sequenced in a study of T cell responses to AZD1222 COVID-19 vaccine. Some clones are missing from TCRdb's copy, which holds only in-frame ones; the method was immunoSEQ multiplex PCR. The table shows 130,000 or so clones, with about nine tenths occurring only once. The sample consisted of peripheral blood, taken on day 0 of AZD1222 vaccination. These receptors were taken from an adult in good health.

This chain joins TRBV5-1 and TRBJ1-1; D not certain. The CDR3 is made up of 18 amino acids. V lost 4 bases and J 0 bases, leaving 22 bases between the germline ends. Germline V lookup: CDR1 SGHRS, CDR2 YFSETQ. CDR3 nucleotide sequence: TGCGCCAGCAGCGATAGCTGGGCCGGTTCTTTGGTGAACACTGAAGCTTTCTTT. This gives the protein CASSDSWAGSLVNTEAFF.

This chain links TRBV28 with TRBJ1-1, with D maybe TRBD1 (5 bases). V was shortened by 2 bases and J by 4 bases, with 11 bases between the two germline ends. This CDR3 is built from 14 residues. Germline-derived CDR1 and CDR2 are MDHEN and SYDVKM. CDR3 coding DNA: TGTGCCAGCAGTTTACCCCTCCAGGGCACTGAAGCTTTCTTT. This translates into CASSLPLQGTEAFF.

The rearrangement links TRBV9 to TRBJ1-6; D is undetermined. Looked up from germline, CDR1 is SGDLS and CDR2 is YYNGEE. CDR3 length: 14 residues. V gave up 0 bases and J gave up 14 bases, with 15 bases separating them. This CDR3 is CASSVGGTWEALHF. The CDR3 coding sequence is TGTGCCAGCAGCGTAGGGGGTACTTGGGAGGCCCTCCACTTT.

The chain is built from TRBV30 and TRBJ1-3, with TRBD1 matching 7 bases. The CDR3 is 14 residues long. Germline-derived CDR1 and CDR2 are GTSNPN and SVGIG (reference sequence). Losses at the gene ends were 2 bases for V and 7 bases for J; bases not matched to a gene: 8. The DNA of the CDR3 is TGTGCCTGGAGTCGACAGGGCGGGAGGAACACCATATATTTT. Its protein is CAWSRQGGRNTIYF.

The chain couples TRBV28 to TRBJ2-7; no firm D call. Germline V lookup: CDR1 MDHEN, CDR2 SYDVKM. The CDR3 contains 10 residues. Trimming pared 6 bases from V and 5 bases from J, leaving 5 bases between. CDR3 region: CASREHEQYF. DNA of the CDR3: TGTGCCAGCAGAGAACACGAGCAGTACTTC.

The CDR3 bases are TGTGCCAGTAGCTTCGGCAGTAGCGGGGTCATCCACGAGCAGTACTTC. It specifies CASSFGSSGVIHEQYF. The chain uses TRBV19 and TRBJ2-7; TRBD2 matches 8 bases. CDR3 length equals 16 residues. The V and J ends lost 6 bases and 5 bases, in that order; junction bases with no gene match: 15. CDR1 and CDR2 from the germline V gene are LNHDA and SQIVND (reference sequence).

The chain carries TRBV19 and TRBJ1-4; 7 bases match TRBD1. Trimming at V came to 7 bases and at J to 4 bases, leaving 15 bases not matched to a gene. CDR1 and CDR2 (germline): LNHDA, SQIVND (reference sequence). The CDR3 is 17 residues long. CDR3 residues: CASNSLTGPTYNEKLFF. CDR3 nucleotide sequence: TGTGCCAGTAATTCTTTGACAGGGCCGACCTATAATGAAAAACTGTTTTTT.

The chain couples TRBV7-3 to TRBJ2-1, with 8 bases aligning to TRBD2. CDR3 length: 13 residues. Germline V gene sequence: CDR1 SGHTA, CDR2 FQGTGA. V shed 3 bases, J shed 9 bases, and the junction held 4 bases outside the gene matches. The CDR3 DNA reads TGTGCCAGCAGCTTCCATAGCGGGACTGAGCAGTTCTTC. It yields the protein CASSFHSGTEQFF.

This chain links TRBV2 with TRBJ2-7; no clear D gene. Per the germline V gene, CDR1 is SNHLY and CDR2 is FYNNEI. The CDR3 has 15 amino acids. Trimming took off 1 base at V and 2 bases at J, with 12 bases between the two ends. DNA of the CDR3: TGTGCCAGCAGTGAAGACCTAGTTGGGACCTACGAGCAGTACTTC. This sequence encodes CASSEDLVGTYEQYF. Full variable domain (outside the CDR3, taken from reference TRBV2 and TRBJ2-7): EPEVTQTPSHQVTQMGQEVILRCVPISNHLYFYWYRQILGQKVEFLVSFYNNEISEKSEIFDDQFSVERPDGSNFTLKIRSTKLEDSAMYFCASSEDLVGTYEQYFGPGTRLTVT.

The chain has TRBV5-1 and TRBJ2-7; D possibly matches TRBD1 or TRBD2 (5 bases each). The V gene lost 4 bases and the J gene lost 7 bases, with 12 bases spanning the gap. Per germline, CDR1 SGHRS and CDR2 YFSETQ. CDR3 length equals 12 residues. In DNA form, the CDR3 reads TGCGCCAGCAGCGATGGGACGTGGGAGCAGTACTTC. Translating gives CASSDGTWEQYF.

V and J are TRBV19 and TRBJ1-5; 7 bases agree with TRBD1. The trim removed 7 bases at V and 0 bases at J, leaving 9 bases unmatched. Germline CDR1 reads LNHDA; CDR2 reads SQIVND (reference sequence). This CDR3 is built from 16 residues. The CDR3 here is CASKGGTVDSNQPQHF. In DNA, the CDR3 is TGTGCCAGTAAGGGGGGGACAGTGGATAGCAATCAGCCCCAGCATTTT.

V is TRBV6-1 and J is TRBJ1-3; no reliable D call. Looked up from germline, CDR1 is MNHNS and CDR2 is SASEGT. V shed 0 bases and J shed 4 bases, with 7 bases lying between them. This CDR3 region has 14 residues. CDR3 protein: CASSEAWGGNTIYF. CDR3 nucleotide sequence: TGTGCCAGCAGTGAAGCGTGGGGAGGAAACACCATATATTTT.

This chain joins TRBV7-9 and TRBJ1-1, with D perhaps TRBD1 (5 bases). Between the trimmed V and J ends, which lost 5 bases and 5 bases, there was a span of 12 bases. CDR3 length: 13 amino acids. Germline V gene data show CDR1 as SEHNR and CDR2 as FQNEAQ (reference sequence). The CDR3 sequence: CASSPPGMTEAFF. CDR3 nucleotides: TGTGCCAGCAGCCCCCCAGGGATGACTGAAGCTTTCTTT. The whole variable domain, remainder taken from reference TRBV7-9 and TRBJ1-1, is DTGVSQNPRHKITKRGQNVTFRCDPISEHNRLYWYRQTLGQGPEFLTYFQNEAQLEKSRLLSDRFSAERPKGSFSTLEIQRTEQGDSAMYLCASSPPGMTEAFFGQGTRLTVV.

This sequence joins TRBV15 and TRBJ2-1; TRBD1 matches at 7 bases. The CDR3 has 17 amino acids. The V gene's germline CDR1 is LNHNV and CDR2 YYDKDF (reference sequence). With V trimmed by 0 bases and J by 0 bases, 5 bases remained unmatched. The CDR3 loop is CATSRDYRGSSYNEQFF. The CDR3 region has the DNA TGTGCCACCAGCAGAGATTACAGGGGAAGCTCCTACAATGAGCAGTTCTTC.